These 23 T cell receptor beta chains share one sample of origin, sequenced in a study of STAT5B mutations in CD4+ large granular lymphocyte leukemia. Method: immunoSEQ multiplex PCR; TCRdb's copy keeps in-frame clones and lacks some. The sample records fewer than 25,000 clones, around 84% being singletons. Sequencing was performed on CD4+ T cells from blood buffy coats. Receptors were obtained from a human donor in good health.

V gene TRBV7-9 combines with J gene TRBJ2-1; TRBD2 might be the D (6 bases). The CDR3 sequence is 13 residues long. Germline CDR1 reads SEHNR; CDR2 reads FQNEAQ (reference sequence). The V end was cut by 4 bases, the J end by 4 bases, with 8 bases between. DNA of the CDR3: TGTGCCAGCAGCTGGGGACTTTACAATGAGCAGTTCTTC. Its translation: CASSWGLYNEQFF.

The rearrangement uses TRBV5-6 and TRBJ1-3, with D tentatively TRBD1 (5 bases). CDR1 is SGHDT, CDR2 YYEEEE, per germline. V shed 1 base and J shed 0 bases, with 8 bases lying between them. This CDR3 region has 15 residues. DNA for the CDR3: TGTGCCAGCAGCTTGCTCGGGGCCTCTGGAAACACCATATATTTT. This sequence encodes CASSLLGASGNTIYF.

The chain links TRBV2 to TRBJ2-1; the match to TRBD2 covers 11 bases. V lost 6 bases and J lost 6; bases outside the gene matches: 7. Germline CDR1 SNHLY, CDR2 FYNNEI. The CDR3 consists of 15 residues. The CDR3 region is CASSPLAGVGNEQFF. The DNA of the CDR3 is TGTGCCAGCAGCCCACTAGCGGGAGTTGGCAATGAGCAGTTCTTC.

The rearrangement links TRBV15 to TRBJ1-5; possible D gene TRBD1, 5 bases. The V and J ends lost 3 bases and 3 bases respectively, with 6 bases between them. Germline V lookup: CDR1 LNHNV, CDR2 YYDKDF (reference sequence). This CDR3 is built from 13 residues. CDR3 coding DNA: TGTGCCACCAGCAGGGGGGACAATCAGCCCCAGCATTTT. Its translation: CATSRGDNQPQHF.

This clone was detected once. This chain links TRBV10-3 with TRBJ2-1; D is tentatively TRBD1 or TRBD2 (5 bases each). The V end was cut by 2 bases, the J end by 3 bases, with 8 bases between. Germline CDR1 reads ENHRY; CDR2 reads SYGVKD. The CDR3 runs to 14 residues. The CDR3 DNA follows: TGTGCCATCAGTGAGGGGGACGGCTACAATGAGCAGTTCTTC. Protein sequence: CAISEGDGYNEQFF.

The chain combines TRBV5-6 with TRBJ1-3; TRBD1 is a possible D gene (5 bases). CDR1 SGHDT and CDR2 YYEEEE come from the germline V gene. Trimming shortened V by 4 bases and J by 0 bases, and 14 bases separated the two germline ends. The CDR3 runs 16 residues. The CDR3 here is CASSQRDGGSGNTIYF. The DNA of the CDR3 is TGTGCCAGCAGCCAGAGGGACGGGGGCTCTGGAAACACCATATATTTT. Based on the CDR3 plus reference TRBV5-6 and TRBJ1-3, the full variable domain is DAGVTQSPTHLIKTRGQQVTLRCSPKSGHDTVSWYQQALGQGPQFIFQYYEEEERQRGNFPDRFSGHQFPNYSSELNVNALLLGDSALYLCASSQRDGGSGNTIYFGEGSWLTVV.

The V and J genes are TRBV6-6 and TRBJ1-2; no clear D. CDR3 length: 14 residues. V lost 0 bases, J lost 6 bases, and 11 bases lay in between. The germline CDR1 and CDR2 sequences are MNHNY and SVGAGI (reference sequence). CDR3 sequence reads: CASSYSQLGNGYTF. The CDR3 DNA reads TGTGCCAGCAGTTACTCTCAGCTAGGGAATGGCTACACCTTC.

This clone was detected a few times. This chain uses TRBV2 with TRBJ1-1; TRBD1 is a possible D gene (5 bases). V gave up 9 bases and J gave up 1 base, with 9 bases separating them. The CDR3 contains 12 residues. Germline CDR1 reads SNHLY; CDR2 reads FYNNEI. The CDR3 DNA follows: TGTGCCAGTGAACAGGAGAACACTGAAGCTTTCTTT. It translates to CASEQENTEAFF.

This chain connects TRBV14 to TRBJ2-5; TRBD2 agrees at 15 bases. The trim removed 5 bases at V and 4 bases at J, leaving 11 bases unmatched. There are 18 residues in the CDR3. In germline, CDR1 is SGHDN, CDR2 FVKESK. The CDR3 DNA is TGTGCCAGCAGCGAAAAAGGGACTAGCGGGAGGCTCCGAGAGACCCAGTACTTC. It yields the protein CASSEKGTSGRLRETQYF. The full variable domain, its missing parts supplied by reference TRBV14 and TRBJ2-5, is EAGVTQFPSHSVIEKGQTVTLRCDPISGHDNLYWYRRVMGKEIKFLLHFVKESKQDESGMPNNRFLAERTGGTYSTLKVQPAELEDSGVYFCASSEKGTSGRLRETQYFGPGTRLLVL.

The genes are TRBV10-3 and TRBJ2-1, with D perhaps TRBD2 (5 bases). The CDR3 contains 14 residues. Germline lookup yields CDR1 ENHRY and CDR2 SYGVKD. The ends were cut back, 10 bases at V and 8 bases at J, with 21 bases in the middle. The CDR3: CATGKPVAADEQFF. CDR3 sequence (DNA): TGTGCCACCGGGAAACCAGTTGCGGCTGATGAGCAGTTCTTC.

The chain combines TRBV5-4 with TRBJ2-5; D unresolved. Trimming removed 1 base from V and 5 bases from J, with 12 bases in between. Germline V gene lookup returns CDR1 SGHNT and CDR2 YYREEE (reference sequence). The CDR3 has 14 amino acids. CDR3 amino acids: CASSLRALSETQYF. The DNA of the CDR3 is TGTGCCAGCAGCTTGCGGGCGTTATCGGAGACCCAGTACTTC.

By share, this clone counts as medium-sized. V is TRBV29-1 and J is TRBJ1-1, with D perhaps TRBD1 (6 bases). V lost 7 bases and J lost 4, with 13 bases in between. The CDR3 is made up of 12 amino acids. The germline V gene has CDR1 SQVTM and CDR2 ANQGSEA. The CDR3 sequence is CSAGDRSTEAFF. CDR3 nucleotides: TGCAGCGCCGGAGACAGGTCCACTGAAGCTTTCTTT.

This clone appeared a single time. The chain carries TRBV14 and TRBJ2-1, with 13 bases matching TRBD2. CDR3 size: 16 residues. Per germline, CDR1 SGHDN and CDR2 FVKESK. Unmatched junction bases numbered 6, after V lost 0 bases and J lost 10 bases. CDR3 region: CASSQDRTSGRSEQFF. In nucleotides, the CDR3 is TGTGCCAGCAGCCAAGATCGGACTAGCGGGAGAAGCGAGCAGTTCTTC.

The CDR3 nucleotides read TGTGCCAGCAGCCGTCTAAGGCCCCCAAATGAGCAGTTCTTC. Its translation is CASSRLRPPNEQFF. The rearrangement joins TRBV6-5 to TRBJ2-1; D is unresolved. This CDR3 has 14 amino acids. Trimming took 6 bases from V and 7 from J, leaving 16 bases between them. CDR1 MNHEY and CDR2 SVGAGI come from the germline V gene.

The chain combines TRBV6-1 with TRBJ2-1; maybe TRBD2 (5 bases). This CDR3 has 12 residues. CDR1 MNHNS and CDR2 SASEGT come from the germline V gene. Trimming cost V 2 bases and J 7 bases, with 6 bases left between them. CDR3 nucleotides: TGTGCCAGCAGTGAACGGGGAAATGAGCAGTTCTTC. This encodes CASSERGNEQFF.

The chain combines TRBV5-6 with TRBJ1-1, with 10 bases lining up with TRBD1. The CDR3 has 16 amino acids. Germline V lookup: CDR1 SGHDT, CDR2 YYEEEE. V was pared by 4 bases and J by 0 bases, with 6 bases of the junction left unmatched. The DNA of the CDR3 is TGTGCCAGCAGCATCTGGGGGACAGGGGTGAACACTGAAGCTTTCTTT. It is translated as CASSIWGTGVNTEAFF.

J is TRBJ1-1 and V is TRBV21-1. TRBV21-1 is given as a pseudogene. CDR3 length: 12 amino acids. This CDR3 is CARARLNTEAFF. For the CDR3, the DNA is TGTGCCAGAGCCCGACTGAACACTGAAGCTTTCTTT.

This chain uses TRBV10-3 with TRBJ1-1; D is undetermined. The CDR3 loop spans 16 amino acids. V gave up 1 base and J gave up 1 base, with 13 bases separating them. The germline gives CDR1 ENHRY, CDR2 SYGVKD. This CDR3 is CAISEWPAGSNTEAFF. DNA for the CDR3: TGTGCCATCAGTGAGTGGCCTGCGGGGTCGAACACTGAAGCTTTCTTT.

The chain employs TRBV6-5 and TRBJ2-3; 9 bases align to TRBD1. The V gene end was trimmed by 7 bases and the J gene end by 6 bases; junction bases not matched to a gene: 8. CDR1 and CDR2 from the germline V gene are MNHEY and SVGAGI. The CDR3 is made up of 14 amino acids. Written as DNA, the CDR3 is TGTGCCAGCAAACCGGGACAGGGTATGGATACGCAGTATTTT. It translates to CASKPGQGMDTQYF.

This clone was counted a few times. The chain couples TRBV7-9 to TRBJ1-1; D is unclear. Germline lookup yields CDR1 SEHNR and CDR2 FQNEAQ (reference sequence). The CDR3 loop spans 13 amino acids. V lost 5 bases to trimming and J lost 3 bases, with 10 bases between them. For the CDR3, the DNA is TGTGCCAGCAGCCTGGGTCCATACACTGAAGCTTTCTTT. It yields the protein CASSLGPYTEAFF. Based on the CDR3 plus reference TRBV7-9 and TRBJ1-1, the full variable domain is DTGVSQNPRHKITKRGQNVTFRCDPISEHNRLYWYRQTLGQGPEFLTYFQNEAQLEKSRLLSDRFSAERPKGSFSTLEIQRTEQGDSAMYLCASSLGPYTEAFFGQGTRLTVV.

This rearrangement joins TRBV5-5 to TRBJ2-7; TRBD1 agrees at 8 bases. The CDR3 is 16 amino acids. CDR1 is SGHKS and CDR2 is YYEKEE in the germline V gene (reference sequence). V was pared by 1 base and J by 4 bases, with 10 bases of the junction left unmatched. The CDR3 protein is CASSLTSGTGLYEQYF. DNA for the CDR3: TGTGCCAGCAGCTTGACTTCCGGGACAGGATTGTACGAGCAGTACTTC.

The V call is TRBV7-2, the J call TRBJ1-2, with 7 nucleotides matching TRBD1. Looked up from germline, CDR1 is SGHTA and CDR2 is FQGNSA. Trimming cost V 5 bases and J 4 bases; bases outside gene matches: 4. The CDR3 runs to 13 residues. The CDR3 nucleotides are TGTGCCAGCAGCCCGACAGGGAGCTATGGCTACACCTTC. Encoded protein: CASSPTGSYGYTF.

The V gene is TRBV6-6, the J gene TRBJ1-2; D is unclear. Looked up from germline, CDR1 is MNHNY and CDR2 is SVGAGI (reference sequence). CDR3 length equals 15 residues. Deletions cut 0 bases from V and 3 bases from J, with 11 bases between. CDR3 loop: CASSYSRTGDYGYTF. The CDR3 DNA sequence: TGTGCCAGCAGTTACTCGAGGACGGGAGACTATGGCTACACCTTC.